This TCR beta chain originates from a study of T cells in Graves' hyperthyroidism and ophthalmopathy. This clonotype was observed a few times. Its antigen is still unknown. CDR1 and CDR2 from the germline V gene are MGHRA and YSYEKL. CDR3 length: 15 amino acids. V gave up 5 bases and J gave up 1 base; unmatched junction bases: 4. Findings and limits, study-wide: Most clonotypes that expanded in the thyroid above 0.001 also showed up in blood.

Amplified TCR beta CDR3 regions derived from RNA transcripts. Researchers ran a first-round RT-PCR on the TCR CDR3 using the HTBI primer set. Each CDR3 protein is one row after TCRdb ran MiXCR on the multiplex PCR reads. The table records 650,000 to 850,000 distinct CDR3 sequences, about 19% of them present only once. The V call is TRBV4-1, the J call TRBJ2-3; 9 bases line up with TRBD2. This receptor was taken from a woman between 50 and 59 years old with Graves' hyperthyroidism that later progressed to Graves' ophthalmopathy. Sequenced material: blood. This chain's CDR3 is CASSGRLAGTDTQYF. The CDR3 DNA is TGCGCCAGCAGCGGTCGACTAGCGGGCACAGATACGCAGTATTTT.